Presented here are 20 T cell receptor beta chains from one specimen sequenced in a study of T cell changes during pregnancy in multiple sclerosis. Clones were sequenced by immunoSEQ multiplex PCR, and TCRdb holds only the in-frame ones, with some missing. In the table there are tens of thousands of clones, around 94% of which are singletons. The sequences come from CD8+ T cells from peripheral blood mononuclear cells, collected after pregnancy. These TCRs come from a female donor with multiple sclerosis, enrolled in a pregnancy study.

The chain has TRBV9 and TRBJ2-5; 12 bases match TRBD2. V trimming: 0 bases; J trimming: 4 bases; junction bases outside the gene matches: 10. In germline, CDR1 is SGDLS, CDR2 YYNGEE. The CDR3 is made up of 18 amino acids. The CDR3 DNA sequence: TGTGCCAGCAGCGTAGGGAGAAGACTAGCGGGAGTAGGAGAGACCCAGTACTTC. Residues: CASSVGRRLAGVGETQYF.

V gene TRBV2 combines with J gene TRBJ2-1, with 8 bases aligning to TRBD1. Germline V gene data show CDR1 as SNHLY and CDR2 as FYNNEI. This CDR3 is built from 15 residues. Germline trimming cut 6 bases from V and 5 bases from J; bases unmatched to any gene: 9. The DNA for the CDR3 is TGTGCCAGCAGCCATGGGACAGGATTAAACAATGAGCAGTTCTTC. Its translation is CASSHGTGLNNEQFF.

A remark on this clone: An end of the junction does not agree with germline; a read error may underlie this. This CDR3 reads CASSLAARGAEDF. The CDR3 DNA reads as TGTGCCAGCAGCTTAGCGGCCAGGGGGGCTGAGGACTTC. The V gene is TRBV7-9, the J gene TRBJ2-7, with a weak D call TRBD1 (7 bases). The CDR3 runs 13 residues. The V gene's germline CDR1 is SEHNR and CDR2 FQNEAQ (reference sequence).

The genes are TRBV7-3 and TRBJ2-7; D possibly corresponds to TRBD2 (6 bases). CDR1 SGHTA and CDR2 FQGTGA come from the germline V gene. The CDR3 has 15 amino acids. V was cut by 1 base and J by 3 bases, with 13 bases left in between. The CDR3 sequence is CASSLRREHSYEQYF. CDR3 nucleotides: TGTGCCAGCAGCTTAAGACGGGAGCATAGCTACGAGCAGTACTTC.

This chain links TRBV2 with TRBJ2-7; D possibly corresponds to TRBD2 (6 bases). CDR3 length: 10 amino acids. V was clipped by 6 bases and J by 11 bases, with 11 bases between them. CDR1 is SNHLY and CDR2 is FYNNEI in the germline V gene. In DNA form, the CDR3 reads TGTGCCAGCAGGGGGGGAATGGAGTACTTC. It encodes CASRGGMEYF. Complete variable domain (other parts from reference TRBV2 and TRBJ2-7): EPEVTQTPSHQVTQMGQEVILRCVPISNHLYFYWYRQILGQKVEFLVSFYNNEISEKSEIFDDQFSVERPDGSNFTLKIRSTKLEDSAMYFCASRGGMEYFGPGTRLTVT.

J is TRBJ2-7 and V is TRBV19; TRBD1 matches at 10 bases. From germline, CDR1 is LNHDA and CDR2 SQIVND (reference sequence). CDR3 length: 15 amino acids. J lost 3 bases, V lost 4 bases, and 6 bases had no gene match. DNA for the CDR3: TGTGCCAGTAGTAAGGGGACAGGGGTCGTCTACGAGCAGTACTTC. Translated, it gives CASSKGTGVVYEQYF. The complete variable domain, with remaining parts taken from reference TRBV19 and TRBJ2-7, reads DGGITQSPKYLFRKEGQNVTLSCEQNLNHDAMYWYRQDPGQGLRLIYYSQIVNDFQKGDIAEGYSVSREKKESFPLTVTSAQKNPTAFYLCASSKGTGVVYEQYFGPGTRLTVT.

V and J are TRBV27 and TRBJ2-6, with a tentative D call TRBD1 (6 bases). The ends were cut back, 5 bases at V and 3 bases at J, with 8 bases in the middle. The CDR3 spans 14 residues. CDR1 and CDR2 (germline): MNHEY, SMNVEV (reference sequence). In nucleotides, the CDR3 is TGTGCCAGCAGTGACAGGAGTGGGGCCAACGTCCTGACTTTC. Translating it yields CASSDRSGANVLTF. Full variable domain (missing parts from reference TRBV27 and TRBJ2-6): EAQVTQNPRYLITVTGKKLTVTCSQNMNHEYMSWYRQDPGLGLRQIYYSMNVEVTDKGDVPEGYKVSRKEKRNFPLILESPSPNQTSLYFCASSDRSGANVLTFGAGSRLTVL.

The V call is TRBV30, the J call TRBJ2-1; D might be TRBD2 (5 bases). Germline V CDR1 and CDR2: GTSNPN, SVGIG (reference sequence). The CDR3 consists of 12 residues. The V gene lost 4 bases and the J gene lost 9 bases, with 13 bases spanning the gap. The CDR3 DNA reads TGTGCCTGGAACGGGGTTCTGGGTGAGCAGTTCTTC. It is translated as CAWNGVLGEQFF.

CDR3 amino acids: CASSSRAGGPINNEQFF. The CDR3 DNA reads TGTGCCAGCAGTTCACGAGCGGGAGGGCCGATAAACAATGAGCAGTTCTTC. The chain has TRBV28 and TRBJ2-1; the match to TRBD2 covers 10 bases. Trimming removed 4 bases from V and 5 bases from J; junction bases left unmatched: 11. Germline V lookup: CDR1 MDHEN, CDR2 SYDVKM. The CDR3 runs 17 residues.

CDR3 DNA sequence: TGTGCCAGCAGCTTAGATCTCGGCTATGGCTACACCTTC. Translating gives CASSLDLGYGYTF. This chain joins TRBV7-8 and TRBJ1-2; no clear D. Germline lookup yields CDR1 SGHVS and CDR2 FQNEAQ. The CDR3 has 13 residues. The germline V and J ends were trimmed by 1 base and 4 bases, with 7 bases remaining between them.

This clone turned up a few times. This sequence joins TRBV9 and TRBJ1-1, with D possibly TRBD1 on 5 matching bases. In germline, CDR1 is SGDLS, CDR2 YYNGEE. CDR3 size: 14 residues. With 3 bases removed from V and 10 bases from J, the gap between germline ends came to 19 bases. The CDR3 region is CASSDGNPGLRAFF. DNA for the CDR3: TGTGCCAGCAGCGATGGGAATCCGGGACTTCGAGCTTTCTTT.

This chain connects TRBV19 to TRBJ2-7; D unresolved. CDR3 length: 11 amino acids. Trimming took off 3 bases at V and 8 bases at J, with 8 bases between the two ends. Germline V gene sequence: CDR1 LNHDA, CDR2 SQIVND (reference sequence). As DNA, the CDR3 is TGTGCCAGTAGTATTAGAGGCAAGCAGTACTTC. Its protein is CASSIRGKQYF.

V is TRBV6-5 and J is TRBJ2-1, with 9 bases that match TRBD2. The V gene's germline CDR1 is MNHEY and CDR2 SVGAGI. This CDR3 contains 15 residues. J was trimmed by 3 bases and V by 2 bases; bases with no gene match: 2. CDR3 coding DNA: TGTGCCAGCAGTTACGGGACTAGCAACTACAATGAGCAGTTCTTC. It codes for CASSYGTSNYNEQFF.

A word on this clone: No conserved phenylalanine or tryptophan ends this CDR3, so it is likely a read error. No DNA is shown, since the ends of the CDR3 on it are uncertain; the CDR3 is the one TCRdb lists. V is TRBV18 and J is TRBJ1-1. The CDR3 has 10 residues if both end residues are counted. CDR1 is KGHSH, CDR2 LQKENI, per germline. The CDR3 sequence is CASSPRGSQL.

The rearrangement joins TRBV30 to TRBJ2-7; D remains ambiguous. CDR1 is GTSNPN, CDR2 SVGIG, per germline (reference sequence). This CDR3 is 13 amino acids long. V lost 0 bases and J 3 bases, leaving 9 bases between the germline ends. The chain's CDR3 is CAWSVLADYEQYF. CDR3 nucleotides: TGTGCCTGGAGTGTACTCGCGGACTACGAGCAGTACTTC. The variable domain in full, with the rest retrieved from reference TRBV30 and TRBJ2-7, is SQTIHQWPATLVQPVGSPLSLECTVEGTSNPNLYWYRQAAGRGLQLLFYSVGIGQISSEVPQNLSASRPQDRQFILSSKKLLLSDSGFYLCAWSVLADYEQYFGPGTRLTVT.

The genes are TRBV13 and TRBJ1-4, with 7 bases matching TRBD1. CDR1 and CDR2 (germline): PRHDT, FYEKMQ (reference sequence). The CDR3 contains 16 residues. The V gene end was trimmed by 5 bases and the J gene end by 0 bases; junction bases not matched to a gene: 6. The CDR3 protein is CASSARTGATNEKLFF. For the CDR3, the DNA is TGTGCCAGCAGCGCGCGGACAGGTGCAACTAATGAAAAACTGTTTTTT.

J is TRBJ2-1 and V is TRBV27, with TRBD1 matching over 9 bases. This CDR3 comprises 15 residues. Germline V gene data show CDR1 as MNHEY and CDR2 as SMNVEV (reference sequence). V lost 0 bases to trimming and J lost 8 bases; unmatched junction nucleotides: 5. The CDR3 reads CASSLSPTGGDEQFF. The CDR3 DNA reads TGTGCCAGCAGTTTATCTCCAACAGGGGGCGATGAGCAGTTCTTC.

The genes are TRBV5-1 and TRBJ2-3; TRBD1 aligns across 9 bases. The ends lost 5 bases at V and 0 bases at J; junction bases unmatched: 4. The CDR3 runs 15 residues. Looked up from germline, CDR1 is SGHRS and CDR2 is YFSETQ. The CDR3 DNA reads TGCGCCAGCAGTACCGGGACAGGGAGCACAGATACGCAGTATTTT. Translated, it gives CASSTGTGSTDTQYF.

The chain has TRBV4-2 and TRBJ2-7, with TRBD2 identical over 9 bases. V was clipped by 0 bases and J by 2 bases; unmatched bases: 2. The CDR3 is made up of 15 amino acids. CDR1 and CDR2 (germline): LGHNA, YNFKEQ. This CDR3 reads CASSQEASGTYEQYF. CDR3 sequence (DNA): TGTGCCAGCAGCCAAGAGGCTAGCGGGACCTACGAGCAGTACTTC.

The genes are TRBV4-3 and TRBJ2-1, with 7 bases lining up with TRBD2. The CDR3 runs to 16 residues. The ends lost 1 base at V and 5 bases at J; junction bases unmatched: 8. CDR1 LGHNA and CDR2 YSLEER come from the germline V gene. The CDR3 reads CASSQGGLAVHNEQFF. CDR3 sequence (DNA): TGCGCCAGCAGCCAAGGAGGTCTAGCGGTTCACAATGAGCAGTTCTTC.